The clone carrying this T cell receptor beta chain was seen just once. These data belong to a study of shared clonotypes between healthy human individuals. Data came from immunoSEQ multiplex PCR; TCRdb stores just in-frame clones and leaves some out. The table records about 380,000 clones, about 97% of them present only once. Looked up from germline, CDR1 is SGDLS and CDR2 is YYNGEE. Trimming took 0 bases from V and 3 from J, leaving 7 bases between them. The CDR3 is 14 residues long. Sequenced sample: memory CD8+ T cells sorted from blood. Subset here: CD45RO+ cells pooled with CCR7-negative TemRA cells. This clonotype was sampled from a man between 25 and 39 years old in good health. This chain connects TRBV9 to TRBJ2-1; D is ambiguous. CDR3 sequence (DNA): TGTGCCAGCAGCGTAGGGGCAGGCTACAATGAGCAGTTCTTC. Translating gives CASSVGAGYNEQFF.